The 3 T cell receptor beta chains in this list originate from one sample, sequenced in a study of cytomegalovirus exposure and HLA in healthy donors. In the PCR, 60 Vbeta and 13 Jbeta primers were used. Profiled with immunoSEQ multiplex PCR; TCRdb holds only in-frame clones, not every one. Among some 160,000 clones listed, over 70% were seen once. What was sequenced was PBMCs. The receptors originated from a woman aged 30 to 39 in good health and CMV-seronegative.

This chain joins TRBV10-3 and TRBJ1-4, with D possibly TRBD1 on 5 matching bases. Germline lookup yields CDR1 ENHRY and CDR2 SYGVKD. V lost 10 bases and J lost 3, with 12 bases in between. CDR3 length equals 13 residues. CDR3 nucleotides: TGTGCCACGTCGGGGGGGGCTAATGAAAAACTGTTTTTT. It yields the protein CATSGGANEKLFF.

This chain joins TRBV2 and TRBJ2-3, with 7 bases that match TRBD2. CDR1 and CDR2 from the germline V gene are SNHLY and FYNNEI. The CDR3 loop spans 14 amino acids. V shed 7 bases, J shed 9 bases, and the junction held 13 bases outside the gene matches. The CDR3, as DNA: TGTGCCAGCACCCCTCTAATCTCGGGGGGAACGCAGTATTTT. It translates to CASTPLISGGTQYF.

The rearrangement links TRBV28 to TRBJ1-3, with 8 positions matching TRBD1. The CDR3 has 18 residues. The J segment lost 2 bases and the V segment lost 3 bases, leaving 12 bases of the junction unmatched. The germline V gene has CDR1 MDHEN and CDR2 SYDVKM. The CDR3 DNA reads TGTGCCAGCAGTTTGACAGGGGCCTCGCTAAGGCCTGGAAACACCATATATTTT. Amino acid sequence: CASSLTGASLRPGNTIYF.